This T cell receptor beta chain was documented in a study of T-cell memory formation after mild COVID-19. TCRdb independently ran MiXCR on the 5' RACE reads; one entry per CDR3 protein. The table records 75,000 to 90,000 distinct CDR3 sequences, approximately 14% of them present only once. In germline, CDR1 is MNHEY, CDR2 SVGEGT. The CDR3 spans 12 residues. V was trimmed by 0 bases and J by 11 bases, leaving 8 bases between them. This chain links TRBV6-2 or TRBV6-3 with TRBJ2-4; TRBD1 might be the D (6 bases). Material: PBMCs or a T cell subset sorted from them (not recorded which). This TCR derives from an adult woman who had mild COVID-19 (a few samples of this study predate the infection). Cell type and time point are not known. CDR3 loop: CASSYSGALQYF. The CDR3 DNA follows: TGTGCCAGCAGTTACTCGGGGGCCCTTCAGTACTTC.